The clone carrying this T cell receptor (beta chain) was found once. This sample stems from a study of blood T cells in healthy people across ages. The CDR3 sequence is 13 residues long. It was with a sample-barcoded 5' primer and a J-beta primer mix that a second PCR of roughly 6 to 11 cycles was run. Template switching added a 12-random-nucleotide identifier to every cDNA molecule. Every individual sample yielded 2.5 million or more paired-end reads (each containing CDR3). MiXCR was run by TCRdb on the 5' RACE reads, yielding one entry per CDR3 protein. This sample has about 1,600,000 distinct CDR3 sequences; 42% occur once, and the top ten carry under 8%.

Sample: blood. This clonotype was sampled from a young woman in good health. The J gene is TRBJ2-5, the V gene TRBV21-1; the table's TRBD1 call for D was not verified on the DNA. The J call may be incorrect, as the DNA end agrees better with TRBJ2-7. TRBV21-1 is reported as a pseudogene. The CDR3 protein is CASADRSPYEQYF. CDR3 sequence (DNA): TGTGCCAGCGCAGACAGGTCGCCCTACGAGCAGTACTTC.